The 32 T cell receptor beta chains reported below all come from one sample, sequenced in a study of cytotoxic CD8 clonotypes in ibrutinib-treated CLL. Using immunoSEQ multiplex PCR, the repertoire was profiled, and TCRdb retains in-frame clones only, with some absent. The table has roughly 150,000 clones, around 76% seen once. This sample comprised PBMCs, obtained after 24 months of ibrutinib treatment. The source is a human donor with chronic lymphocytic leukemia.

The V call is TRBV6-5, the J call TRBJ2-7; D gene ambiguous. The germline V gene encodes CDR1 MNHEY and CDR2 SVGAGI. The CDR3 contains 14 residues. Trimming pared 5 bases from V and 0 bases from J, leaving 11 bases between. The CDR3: CASSPRSTSYEQYF. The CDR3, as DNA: TGTGCCAGCAGTCCCCGGAGCACCTCCTACGAGCAGTACTTC.

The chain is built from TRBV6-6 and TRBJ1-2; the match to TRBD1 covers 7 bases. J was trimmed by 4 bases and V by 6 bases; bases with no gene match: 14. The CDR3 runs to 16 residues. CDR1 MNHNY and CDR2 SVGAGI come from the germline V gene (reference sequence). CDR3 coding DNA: TGTGCCAGCAGAGGGACAGTGTCCCGATCGACCTATGGCTACACCTTC. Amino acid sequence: CASRGTVSRSTYGYTF.

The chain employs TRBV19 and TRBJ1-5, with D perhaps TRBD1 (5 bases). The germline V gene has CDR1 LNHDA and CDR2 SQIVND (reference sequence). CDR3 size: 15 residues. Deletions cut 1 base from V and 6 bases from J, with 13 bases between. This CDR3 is CASSIGAAGGQPQHF. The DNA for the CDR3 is TGTGCCAGTAGTATAGGTGCCGCCGGGGGTCAGCCCCAGCATTTT.

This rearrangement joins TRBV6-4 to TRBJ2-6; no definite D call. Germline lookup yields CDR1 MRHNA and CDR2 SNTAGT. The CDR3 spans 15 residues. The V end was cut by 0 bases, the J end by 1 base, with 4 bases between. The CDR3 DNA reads TGTGCCAGCAGTGACTCCAGGTCTGGGGCCAACGTCCTGACTTTC. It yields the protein CASSDSRSGANVLTF.

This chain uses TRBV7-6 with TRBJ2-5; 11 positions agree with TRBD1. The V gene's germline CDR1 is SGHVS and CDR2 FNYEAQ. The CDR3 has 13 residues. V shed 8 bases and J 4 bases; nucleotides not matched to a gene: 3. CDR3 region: CASGTGGRETQYF. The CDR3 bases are TGTGCCAGCGGGACAGGGGGGAGAGAGACCCAGTACTTC.

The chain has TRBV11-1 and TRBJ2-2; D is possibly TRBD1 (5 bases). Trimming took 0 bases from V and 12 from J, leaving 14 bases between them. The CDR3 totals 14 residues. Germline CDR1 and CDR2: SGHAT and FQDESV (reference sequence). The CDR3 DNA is TGTGCCAGCAGCTTAGCGCCCACCAGGGAAAAGCTGTTTTTT. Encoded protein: CASSLAPTREKLFF.

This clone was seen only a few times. The CDR3 DNA reads TGTGCCAGCAGCCCGGGCGTGGGCCGGGAAAAACTGTTTTTT. Its translation is CASSPGVGREKLFF. This chain connects TRBV7-2 to TRBJ1-4; D is undetermined. The CDR3 has 14 amino acids. With 5 bases removed from V and 8 bases from J, the gap between germline ends came to 15 bases. Germline values: CDR1 SGHTA, CDR2 FQGNSA. The variable domain in full, completed from reference TRBV7-2 and TRBJ1-4, reads GAGVSQSPSNKVTEKGKDVELRCDPISGHTALYWYRQSLGQGLEFLIYFQGNSAPDKSGLPSDRFSAERTGGSVSTLTIQRTQQEDSAVYLCASSPGVGREKLFFGSGTQLSVL.

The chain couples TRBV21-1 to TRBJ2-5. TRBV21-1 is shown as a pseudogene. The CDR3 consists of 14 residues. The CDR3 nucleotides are TGTGCCAGCAGCCCATGGGACCCCAGAGAGACCCAGTACTTC. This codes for CASSPWDPRETQYF.

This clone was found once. CDR3 loop: CASSYGLALAKNIQYF. DNA of the CDR3: TGTGCCAGCAGTTACGGGCTAGCTTTAGCCAAAAACATTCAGTACTTC. The chain links TRBV6-5 to TRBJ2-4; D might be TRBD2 (5 bases). This CDR3 is built from 16 residues. V was clipped by 2 bases and J by 0 bases, with 11 bases between them. CDR1 MNHEY and CDR2 SVGAGI come from the germline V gene.

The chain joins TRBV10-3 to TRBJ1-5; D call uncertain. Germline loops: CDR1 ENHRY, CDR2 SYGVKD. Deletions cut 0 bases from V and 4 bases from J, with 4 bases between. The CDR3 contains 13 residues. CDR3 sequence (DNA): TGTGCCATCAGTGAGTCCGGGAATCAGCCCCAGCATTTT. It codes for CAISESGNQPQHF.

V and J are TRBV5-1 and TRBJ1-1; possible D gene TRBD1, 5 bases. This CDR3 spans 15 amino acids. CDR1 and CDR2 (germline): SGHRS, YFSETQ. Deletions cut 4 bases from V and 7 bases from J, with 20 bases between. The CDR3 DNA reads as TGCGCCAGCAGCAGCTCGATCACGCAGGGCAGTGAAGCTTTCTTT. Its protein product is CASSSSITQGSEAFF.

The CDR3 loop is CASSQDILTGELFF. The CDR3 coding sequence is TGTGCCAGCAGCCAAGATATTTTGACCGGGGAGCTGTTTTTT. The chain joins TRBV14 to TRBJ2-2; D is unresolved. Germline V gene sequence: CDR1 SGHDN, CDR2 FVKESK. The CDR3 consists of 14 residues. V was cut by 0 bases and J by 5 bases, with 7 bases left in between.

The DNA of the CDR3 is TGTGCCAGCAGTTTAAGGGGGCTCTCAGCTTTCTTT. Translation gives CASSLRGLSAFF. The rearrangement uses TRBV28 and TRBJ1-1; 7 positions agree with TRBD1. Per the germline V gene, CDR1 is MDHEN and CDR2 is SYDVKM. V lost 2 bases, J lost 10 bases, and 4 bases stayed unmatched. The length of the CDR3 is 12 residues.

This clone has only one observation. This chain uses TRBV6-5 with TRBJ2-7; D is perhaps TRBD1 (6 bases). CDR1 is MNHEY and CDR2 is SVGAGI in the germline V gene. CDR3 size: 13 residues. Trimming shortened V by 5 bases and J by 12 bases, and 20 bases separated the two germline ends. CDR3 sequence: CASSPAARTAWYF. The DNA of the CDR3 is TGTGCCAGCAGTCCCGCGGCCCGGACAGCCTGGTACTTC.

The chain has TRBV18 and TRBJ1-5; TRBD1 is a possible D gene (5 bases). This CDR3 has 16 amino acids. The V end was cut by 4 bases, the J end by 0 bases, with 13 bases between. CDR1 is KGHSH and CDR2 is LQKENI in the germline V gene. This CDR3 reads CASSQGTAYSNQPQHF. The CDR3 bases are TGTGCCAGCTCACAAGGGACCGCTTATAGCAATCAGCCCCAGCATTTT.

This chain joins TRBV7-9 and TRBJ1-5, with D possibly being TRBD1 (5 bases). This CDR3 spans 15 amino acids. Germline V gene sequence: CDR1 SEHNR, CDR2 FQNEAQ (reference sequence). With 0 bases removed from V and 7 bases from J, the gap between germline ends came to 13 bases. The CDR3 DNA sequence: TGTGCCAGCAGCTTAGCGGCGGCGGGGCCACAGCCCCAGCATTTT. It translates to CASSLAAAGPQPQHF. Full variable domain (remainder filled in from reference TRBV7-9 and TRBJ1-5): DTGVSQNPRHKITKRGQNVTFRCDPISEHNRLYWYRQTLGQGPEFLTYFQNEAQLEKSRLLSDRFSAERPKGSFSTLEIQRTEQGDSAMYLCASSLAAAGPQPQHFGDGTRLSIL.

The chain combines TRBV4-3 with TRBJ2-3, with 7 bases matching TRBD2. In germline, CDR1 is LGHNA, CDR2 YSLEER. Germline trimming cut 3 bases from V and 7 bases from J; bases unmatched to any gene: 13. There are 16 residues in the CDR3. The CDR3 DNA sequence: TGCGCCAGCAGCCAGGCACCGGCGGGGGACTTACATACGCAGTATTTT. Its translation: CASSQAPAGDLHTQYF.

CDR3 sequence reads: CASSKGTEKETQYF. The CDR3, as DNA: TGTGCCAGCAGCAAAGGGACAGAGAAAGAGACCCAGTACTTC. This rearrangement joins TRBV9 to TRBJ2-5; 7 bases are a match to TRBD1. CDR3 length: 14 amino acids. V dropped 4 bases and J dropped 3; count of bases not matched to a gene: 6. CDR1 is SGDLS, CDR2 YYNGEE, per germline.

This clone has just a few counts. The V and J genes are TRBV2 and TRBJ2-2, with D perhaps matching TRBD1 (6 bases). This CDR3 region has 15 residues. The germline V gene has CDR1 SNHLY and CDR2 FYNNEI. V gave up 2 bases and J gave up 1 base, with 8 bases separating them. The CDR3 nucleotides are TGTGCCAGCAGTGAACAGGGGCGGAACACCGGGGAGCTGTTTTTT. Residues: CASSEQGRNTGELFF.

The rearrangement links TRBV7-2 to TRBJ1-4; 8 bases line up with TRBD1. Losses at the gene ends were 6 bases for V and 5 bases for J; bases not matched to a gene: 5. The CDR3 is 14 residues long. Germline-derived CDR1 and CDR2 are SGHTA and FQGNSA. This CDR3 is CASSQGAQNEKLFF. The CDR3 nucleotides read TGTGCCAGCAGTCAGGGGGCCCAGAATGAAAAACTGTTTTTT.

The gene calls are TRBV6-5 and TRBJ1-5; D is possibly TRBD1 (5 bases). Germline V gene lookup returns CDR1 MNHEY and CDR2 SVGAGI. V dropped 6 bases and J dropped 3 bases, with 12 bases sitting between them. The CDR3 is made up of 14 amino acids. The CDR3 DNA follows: TGTGCCAGCAGCAGTACAGGAATCAATCAGCCCCAGCATTTT. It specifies CASSSTGINQPQHF.

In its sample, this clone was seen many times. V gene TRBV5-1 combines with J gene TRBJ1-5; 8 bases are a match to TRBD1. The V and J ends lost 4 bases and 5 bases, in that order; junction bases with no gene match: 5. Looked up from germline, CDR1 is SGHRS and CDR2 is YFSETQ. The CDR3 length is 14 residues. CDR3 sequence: CASSPGQGHQPQHF. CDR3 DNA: TGCGCCAGCAGCCCCGGACAGGGCCATCAGCCCCAGCATTTT.

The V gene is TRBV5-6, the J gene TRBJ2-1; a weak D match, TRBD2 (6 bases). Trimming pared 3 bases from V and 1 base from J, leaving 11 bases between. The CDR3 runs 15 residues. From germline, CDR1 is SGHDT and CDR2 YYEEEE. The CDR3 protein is CASSWGGKSYNEQFF. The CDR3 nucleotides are TGTGCCAGCAGCTGGGGCGGGAAGTCCTACAATGAGCAGTTCTTC.

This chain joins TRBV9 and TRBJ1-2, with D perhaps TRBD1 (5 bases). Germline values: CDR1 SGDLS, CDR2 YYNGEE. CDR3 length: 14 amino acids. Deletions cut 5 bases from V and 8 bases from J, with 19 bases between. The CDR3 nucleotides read TGTGCCAGCAGTGCACCTCCGGGGCCAGAGGGCTACACCTTC. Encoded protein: CASSAPPGPEGYTF.

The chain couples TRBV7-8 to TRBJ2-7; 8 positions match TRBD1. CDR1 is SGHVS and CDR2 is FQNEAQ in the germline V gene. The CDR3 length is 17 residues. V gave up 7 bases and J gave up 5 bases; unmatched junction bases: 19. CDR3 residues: CASTLPPERDRSDEQYF. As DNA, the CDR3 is TGTGCCAGCACCCTCCCCCCCGAACGGGACAGGTCCGACGAGCAGTACTTC.

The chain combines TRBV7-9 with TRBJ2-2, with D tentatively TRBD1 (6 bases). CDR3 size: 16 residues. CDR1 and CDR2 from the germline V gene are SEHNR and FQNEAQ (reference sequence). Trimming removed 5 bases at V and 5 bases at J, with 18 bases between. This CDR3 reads CASSPSPDRRTGELFF. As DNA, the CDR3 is TGTGCCAGCAGCCCCTCCCCGGACAGACGAACCGGGGAGCTGTTTTTT.

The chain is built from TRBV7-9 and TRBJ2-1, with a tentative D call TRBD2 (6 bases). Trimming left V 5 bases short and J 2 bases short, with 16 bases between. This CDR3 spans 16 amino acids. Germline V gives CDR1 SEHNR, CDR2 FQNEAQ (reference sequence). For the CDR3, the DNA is TGTGCCAGCAGCCTCGGATTAGCGGAGACCTACAATGAGCAGTTCTTC. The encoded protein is CASSLGLAETYNEQFF.

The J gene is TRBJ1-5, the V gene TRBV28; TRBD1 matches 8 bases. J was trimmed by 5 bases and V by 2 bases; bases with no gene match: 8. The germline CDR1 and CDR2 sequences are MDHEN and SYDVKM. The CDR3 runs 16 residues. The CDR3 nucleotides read TGTGCCAGCAGTTTACTGGCCTCAGGGGGCTATCAGCCCCAGCATTTT. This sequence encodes CASSLLASGGYQPQHF.

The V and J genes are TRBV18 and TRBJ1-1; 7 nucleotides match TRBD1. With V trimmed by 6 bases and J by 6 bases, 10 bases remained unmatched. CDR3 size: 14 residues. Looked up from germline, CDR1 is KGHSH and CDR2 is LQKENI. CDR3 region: CASSLGADRAEAFF. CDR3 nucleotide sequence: TGTGCCAGCTCCCTCGGGGCCGACAGGGCTGAAGCTTTCTTT.

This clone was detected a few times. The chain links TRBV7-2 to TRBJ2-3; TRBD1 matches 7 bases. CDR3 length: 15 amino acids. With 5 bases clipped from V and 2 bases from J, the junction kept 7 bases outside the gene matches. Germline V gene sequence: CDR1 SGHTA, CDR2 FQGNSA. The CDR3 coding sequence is TGTGCCAGCAGCCCAAGGACAGGCGCCACAGATACGCAGTATTTT. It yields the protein CASSPRTGATDTQYF.

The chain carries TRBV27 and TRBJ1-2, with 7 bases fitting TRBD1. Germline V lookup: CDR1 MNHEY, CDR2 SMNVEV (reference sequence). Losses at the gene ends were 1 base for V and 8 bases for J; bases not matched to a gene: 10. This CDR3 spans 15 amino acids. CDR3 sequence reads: CASSLLEGAVGGYTF. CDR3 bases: TGTGCCAGCAGTTTATTGGAGGGGGCGGTGGGGGGCTACACCTTC.

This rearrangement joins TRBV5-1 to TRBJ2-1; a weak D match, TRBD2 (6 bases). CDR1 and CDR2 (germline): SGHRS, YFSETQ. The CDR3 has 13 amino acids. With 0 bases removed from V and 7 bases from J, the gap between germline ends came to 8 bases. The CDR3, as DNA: TGCGCCAGCAGCTTGGGGAGGGATAATGAGCAGTTCTTC. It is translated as CASSLGRDNEQFF.